This T cell receptor beta chain was identified in a study of blood T cell repertoires in COVID-19. The overall study: Samples taken during acute and convalescent COVID-19 were collected in the United States, Italy and Spain.

Germline V CDR1 and CDR2: MNHEY, SVGAGI. The V end lost 0 bases, the J end lost 3 bases, and 12 bases lay between the germline ends. This CDR3 comprises 16 residues. Source study methods: The assay estimated nucleated cells by amplifying reference gene primers. Generated by immunoSEQ multiplex PCR, the TCRdb table keeps only in-frame clones and is missing some. V and J calls and clone size are given by that table; D and trimming were obtained from the DNA. The sample holds about 75,000 clones, 74% seen once. The chain joins TRBV6-5 to TRBJ1-5; TRBD1 is a possible D gene (5 bases). The origin of this receptor is a human donor with acute or convalescent COVID-19. The donor label of this sample is uncertain. Sample: peripheral blood. Here the CDR3 reads CASSYSSRGNNQPQHF. CDR3 nucleotides: TGTGCCAGCAGTTACTCGAGCCGGGGGAACAATCAGCCCCAGCATTTT.